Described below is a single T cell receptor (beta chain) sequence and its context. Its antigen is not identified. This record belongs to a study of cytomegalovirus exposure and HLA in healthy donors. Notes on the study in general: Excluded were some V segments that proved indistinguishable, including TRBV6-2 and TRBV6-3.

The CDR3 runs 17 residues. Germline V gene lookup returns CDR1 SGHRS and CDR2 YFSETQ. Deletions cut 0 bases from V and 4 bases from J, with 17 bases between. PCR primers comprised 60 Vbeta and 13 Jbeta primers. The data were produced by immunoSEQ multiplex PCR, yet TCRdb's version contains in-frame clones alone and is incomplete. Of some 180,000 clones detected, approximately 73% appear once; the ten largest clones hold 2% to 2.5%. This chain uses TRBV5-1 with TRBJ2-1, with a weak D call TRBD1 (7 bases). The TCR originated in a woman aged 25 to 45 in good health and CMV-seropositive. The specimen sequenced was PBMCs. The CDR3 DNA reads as TGCGCCAGCAGCTTGGGGGGAGGAGGGGGCGAATACAATGAGCAGTTCTTC. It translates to CASSLGGGGGEYNEQFF.